The 27 T cell receptor beta chains below all came from one sample that was sequenced in a study of shared clonotypes between healthy human individuals. Produced via immunoSEQ multiplex PCR; TCRdb's table is partial and in-frame only. The table records fewer than 650,000 clones, around three quarters of them present only once. The sample was PBMCs. The receptors stem from a middle-aged woman in good health. Some clones in this sample may be carry-over from other donors' samples.

V usage is TRBV7-3 and J usage is TRBJ2-7; D uncertain. The CDR3 loop spans 12 amino acids. Germline CDR1 is SGHTA and CDR2 is FQGTGA. Trimming removed 5 bases at V and 5 bases at J, with 10 bases between. The CDR3 loop reads CASSPHGDEQYF. CDR3 sequence (DNA): TGTGCCAGCAGCCCCCATGGGGACGAGCAGTACTTC.

The chain couples TRBV28 to TRBJ2-6; 10 nucleotides align to TRBD1. This CDR3 is 17 amino acids long. Germline CDR1 is MDHEN and CDR2 is SYDVKM. V shed 6 bases, J shed 2 bases, and the junction held 7 bases outside the gene matches. CDR3 in DNA: TGTGCCAGCAGGACGGACAGGGGGGCGGCTGGGGCCAACGTCCTGACTTTC. The encoded protein is CASRTDRGAAGANVLTF. Full variable domain (rest looked up from reference TRBV28 and TRBJ2-6): DVKVTQSSRYLVKRTGEKVFLECVQDMDHENMFWYRQDPGLGLRLIYFSYDVKMKEKGDIPEGYSVSREKKERFSLILESASTNQTSMYLCASRTDRGAAGANVLTFGAGSRLTVL.

The chain uses TRBV6-1 and TRBJ2-7; 9 bases are a match to TRBD1. The CDR3 length is 14 residues. CDR1 is MNHNS and CDR2 is SASEGT in the germline V gene. V lost 6 bases and J lost 3; bases outside the gene matches: 6. CDR3 DNA: TGTGCCAGCAGAAACCCGGGACAGGGCTACGAGCAGTACTTC. Its protein product is CASRNPGQGYEQYF.

About this clone: This specimen includes other DNA sequences encoding the same CDR3. This chain joins TRBV6-1 and TRBJ1-1; D may be TRBD1 (5 bases). The CDR3 length is 13 residues. Germline V CDR1 and CDR2: MNHNS, SASEGT. V gave up 5 bases and J gave up 3 bases, with 10 bases separating them. The CDR3 DNA reads TGTGCCAGCAGTCTGAGGGGAGACACTGAAGCTTTCTTT. Translating it yields CASSLRGDTEAFF.

The chain links TRBV11-2 to TRBJ1-6; D not resolved. CDR3 length: 13 residues. CDR1 is SGHAT and CDR2 is FQNNGV in the germline V gene. V dropped 4 bases and J dropped 10 bases, with 11 bases sitting between them. The CDR3 coding sequence is TGTGCCAGCAGCTCCGACCGAGGGTCACCCCTCCACTTT. Translated, it gives CASSSDRGSPLHF.

A single count supports this clone. This chain connects TRBV19 to TRBJ2-1; perhaps TRBD1 as D (5 bases). The CDR3 is made up of 14 amino acids. Germline CDR1 LNHDA, CDR2 SQIVND (reference sequence). V lost 10 bases and J lost 6, with 19 bases in between. The CDR3 spells CATTPGIVFNEQFF. CDR3 bases: TGTGCCACCACGCCAGGGATAGTGTTCAATGAGCAGTTCTTC.

This clone occurred once. This rearrangement joins TRBV4-1 to TRBJ2-7; 7 nucleotides agree with TRBD2. V was clipped by 5 bases and J by 3 bases; unmatched bases: 7. The germline gives CDR1 MGHRA, CDR2 YSYEKL. The CDR3 loop spans 14 amino acids. The CDR3 DNA is TGCGCCAGCAGCTCAGAGAGGGACTACTACGAGCAGTACTTC. This codes for CASSSERDYYEQYF.

This chain uses TRBV16 with TRBJ1-2, with D unclear. Trimming left V 4 bases short and J 4 bases short, with 13 bases between. Per the germline V gene, CDR1 is KGHSY and CDR2 is FQNENV. The CDR3 spans 14 residues. The CDR3 sequence is CASSRYEVGYGYTF. In DNA, the CDR3 is TGTGCCAGCAGCCGCTATGAGGTGGGCTATGGCTACACCTTC.

The chain has TRBV14 and TRBJ2-1; 7 positions match TRBD2. This CDR3 region has 13 residues. V was pared by 5 bases and J by 4 bases, with 2 bases of the junction left unmatched. Germline lookup yields CDR1 SGHDN and CDR2 FVKESK. CDR3 coding DNA: TGTGCCAGCAGCAGGGAGGGGTACAATGAGCAGTTCTTC. This sequence encodes CASSREGYNEQFF. The variable domain in full, with the rest retrieved from reference TRBV14 and TRBJ2-1, is EAGVTQFPSHSVIEKGQTVTLRCDPISGHDNLYWYRRVMGKEIKFLLHFVKESKQDESGMPNNRFLAERTGGTYSTLKVQPAELEDSGVYFCASSREGYNEQFFGPGTRLTVL.

The CDR3 nucleotides read TGTGCCAGCACCGCACCGGGACAGATTTTGAACACTGAAGCTTTCTTT. Translation: CASTAPGQILNTEAFF. This chain connects TRBV28 to TRBJ1-1, with 7 bases lining up with TRBD1. The CDR3 covers 16 residues. V was clipped by 7 bases and J by 0 bases; unmatched bases: 11. CDR1 is MDHEN, CDR2 SYDVKM, per germline.

To note about this clone: The identical CDR3 is also encoded by other nucleotide sequences in the sample. The CDR3 DNA reads TGTGCCAGCAGCGTAGGCGGGATTCGAGATAATGAGCAGTTCTTC. Translation gives CASSVGGIRDNEQFF. V is TRBV9 and J is TRBJ2-1, with D possibly matching TRBD2 (6 bases). This CDR3 has 15 residues. In germline, CDR1 is SGDLS, CDR2 YYNGEE. Trimming took 0 bases from V and 7 from J, leaving 14 bases between them.

This sequence joins TRBV29-1 and TRBJ2-7; possibly TRBD2 for D (6 bases). The germline gives CDR1 SQVTM, CDR2 ANQGSEA. The CDR3 is 12 residues long. Trimming shortened V by 4 bases and J by 2 bases, and 9 bases separated the two germline ends. This CDR3 is CSVARDPYEQYF. In nucleotides, the CDR3 is TGCAGCGTTGCGCGGGATCCCTACGAGCAGTACTTC.

This chain connects TRBV5-1 to TRBJ2-6; D remains unclear. The length of the CDR3 is 14 residues. V lost 4 bases to trimming and J lost 1 base, with 6 bases between them. The V gene's germline CDR1 is SGHRS and CDR2 YFSETQ. In DNA, the CDR3 is TGCGCCAGCAGCCCTACTTCTGGGGCCAACGTCCTGACTTTC. Protein: CASSPTSGANVLTF.

The CDR3 DNA sequence: TGTGCCAGCACCCCCCCGAACCAGGACCGAGCTAATGAGCAGTTCTTC. Its translation: CASTPPNQDRANEQFF. V and J are TRBV27 and TRBJ2-1; no clear D. Trimming stripped 7 bases from V and 7 bases from J, with 23 bases between. CDR3 length equals 16 residues. CDR1 is MNHEY and CDR2 is SMNVEV in the germline V gene (reference sequence).

The V gene is TRBV6-1, the J gene TRBJ2-5, with TRBD2 identical over 11 bases. The CDR3 runs 14 residues. With V trimmed by 7 bases and J by 3 bases, 4 bases remained unmatched. Germline lookup yields CDR1 MNHNS and CDR2 SASEGT. The CDR3 bases are TGTGCCAGCAAAATACTAGCGGGAGAAGAGACCCAGTACTTC. Translation: CASKILAGEETQYF.

The gene calls are TRBV7-3 and TRBJ1-6, with a weak D call TRBD1 (6 bases). Trimming took off 5 bases at V and 10 bases at J, with 21 bases between the two ends. The germline V gene encodes CDR1 SGHTA and CDR2 FQGTGA. This CDR3 comprises 16 residues. The CDR3 DNA sequence: TGTGCCAGCAGCCGGGGGGCAGGGACGACTGGGTCACCCCTCCACTTT. Encoded protein: CASSRGAGTTGSPLHF.

This sequence joins TRBV7-8 and TRBJ1-3, with unresolved D. This CDR3 has 13 amino acids. Deletions cut 5 bases from V and 3 bases from J, with 8 bases between. CDR1 and CDR2 (germline): SGHVS, FQNEAQ. The DNA of the CDR3 is TGTGCCAGCAGCCCGGACGGTGGAAACACCATATATTTT. Protein product: CASSPDGGNTIYF.

About this clone itself: The junction departs from the called germline gene at one end, perhaps through a read error. The chain carries TRBV7-7 and TRBJ2-7; D remains ambiguous. CDR1 and CDR2 (germline): SSHAT, FNYEAQ (reference sequence). CDR3 length equals 14 residues. This chain's CDR3 is CASSPSPGPYEQYF. For the CDR3, the DNA is TGTGCTAGCAGCCCCAGCCCCGGTCCCTACGAGCAGTACTTC.

This chain's CDR3 is CASRETSGSGYIQYF. The CDR3, as DNA: TGTGCCAGTCGTGAAACTAGCGGGAGTGGATACATTCAGTACTTC. The V call is TRBV19, the J call TRBJ2-4; 11 bases line up with TRBD2. The CDR3 consists of 15 residues. In germline, CDR1 is LNHDA, CDR2 SQIVND (reference sequence). The J segment lost 8 bases and the V segment lost 8 bases, leaving 11 bases of the junction unmatched.

This clone was picked up a small number of times. The chain employs TRBV28 and TRBJ2-1; D perhaps matches TRBD2 (7 bases). This CDR3 spans 16 amino acids. V lost 7 bases, J lost 4 bases, and 20 bases lay in between. Germline V gives CDR1 MDHEN, CDR2 SYDVKM. The CDR3 spells CASTMTGGGGYNEQFF. DNA for the CDR3: TGTGCCAGCACCATGACTGGGGGAGGGGGGTACAATGAGCAGTTCTTC.

The rearrangement uses TRBV9 and TRBJ1-2; 8 bases map to TRBD1. The CDR3 runs 16 residues. In germline, CDR1 is SGDLS, CDR2 YYNGEE. V lost 4 bases, J lost 4 bases, and 12 bases stayed unmatched. The CDR3 sequence: CASSPPLTGGSYGYTF. The CDR3 coding sequence is TGTGCCAGCAGCCCCCCCCTCACAGGGGGTAGCTATGGCTACACCTTC.

This chain joins TRBV2 and TRBJ2-1; the match to TRBD2 covers 12 bases. Germline CDR1 reads SNHLY; CDR2 reads FYNNEI. The trim removed 4 bases at V and 4 bases at J, leaving 2 bases unmatched. CDR3 length: 15 residues. The CDR3 is CASSGGTSGYNEQFF. DNA of the CDR3: TGTGCCAGCAGTGGCGGGACTAGCGGGTACAATGAGCAGTTCTTC.

This chain connects TRBV5-1 to TRBJ1-5; a possible D gene is TRBD1 (5 bases). Germline CDR1 SGHRS, CDR2 YFSETQ. The CDR3 totals 16 residues. V was pared by 7 bases and J by 0 bases, with 17 bases between. The chain's CDR3 is CASPGPETHSNQPQHF. The CDR3 nucleotides are TGCGCCAGCCCAGGGCCCGAAACCCATAGCAATCAGCCCCAGCATTTT.

The chain uses TRBV11-2 and TRBJ2-7; no definite D call. Trimming removed 1 base at V and 3 bases at J, with 10 bases between. The germline CDR1 and CDR2 sequences are SGHAT and FQNNGV. The CDR3 has 14 amino acids. The CDR3 DNA reads as TGTGCCAGCAGCTTAGCCCCCAGAGACTACGAGCAGTACTTC. Protein sequence: CASSLAPRDYEQYF.

The genes are TRBV28 and TRBJ2-5; 14 bases are shared with TRBD2. Losses at the gene ends were 2 bases for V and 5 bases for J; bases not matched to a gene: 4. The CDR3 length is 16 residues. Germline values: CDR1 MDHEN, CDR2 SYDVKM. The CDR3 bases are TGTGCCAGCAGTTTAGGTGGACTAGCGGGAGGTGAGACCCAGTACTTC. Translated, it gives CASSLGGLAGGETQYF.

The chain is built from TRBV7-6 and TRBJ1-1; tentative D call: TRBD1 (5 bases). Germline values: CDR1 SGHVS, CDR2 FNYEAQ. The length of the CDR3 is 19 residues. V shed 2 bases and J shed 1 base, with 23 bases lying between them. CDR3 sequence reads: CASSLSPIFSWTPNTEAFF. In nucleotides, the CDR3 is TGTGCCAGCAGCTTATCCCCGATCTTTAGCTGGACACCGAACACTGAAGCTTTCTTT.

This sequence joins TRBV28 and TRBJ2-2, with 9 nucleotides matching TRBD2. V gave up 6 bases and J gave up 2 bases; unmatched junction bases: 4. This CDR3 has 15 amino acids. The germline V gene encodes CDR1 MDHEN and CDR2 SYDVKM. This chain's CDR3 is CASSLAGTNTGELFF. The CDR3 DNA is TGTGCCAGCAGCCTAGCGGGGACCAACACCGGGGAGCTGTTTTTT.